This TCR beta chain was captured by sequencing in a study of T cells in Graves' hyperthyroidism and ophthalmopathy. General study findings and limits: Ophthalmopathy was identified by the model a median about seven months ahead of onset. Most clonotypes expanded in thyroid above 0.001 were likewise present in blood.

The CDR3 consists of 17 residues. Germline V gene lookup returns CDR1 MNHEY and CDR2 SMNVEV (reference sequence). With 5 bases clipped from V and 0 bases from J, the junction kept 12 bases outside the gene matches. This clonotype was counted between two and nine times. What it recognizes is unknown. TCR beta CDR3 regions were amplified from RNA. First-round RT-PCR with HTBI primers amplified the TCR CDR3 region. TCRdb reprocessed the multiplex PCR reads with MiXCR, giving one entry per CDR3 protein. The sample comprises hundreds of thousands of distinct CDR3 sequences, around 14% of which are singletons, and about 22% rests with the top ten. Graves' hyperthyroidism was deemed stable given no ophthalmopathy progression within 18 months. PBMCs were obtained from 10 ml fresh peripheral blood.

J is TRBJ1-2 and V is TRBV27, with TRBD1 matching over 7 bases. This clonotype was obtained from a woman younger than 45 with Graves' hyperthyroidism. The sequencing sample was made of blood. The CDR3 protein is CASSRKPGQSANYGYTF. DNA of the CDR3: TGTGCCAGCAGTAGAAAACCGGGACAGTCAGCTAACTATGGCTACACCTTC.